The 17 T cell receptor beta chains in this list originate from one sample, sequenced in a study of T-cell memory formation after mild COVID-19. MiXCR, applied by TCRdb to the 5' RACE reads, yields one record per CDR3 protein. In the table there are about 140,000 distinct CDR3 sequences, more than 13% of which are singletons. Sequencing was performed on PBMCs or a T cell subset sorted from them (not recorded which). These receptor sequences come from an adult woman who had mild COVID-19 (a few samples of this study predate the infection). Cell type and time point are not known.

The table lists this clonotype with many counts. The chain employs TRBV6-4 and TRBJ2-6, with 8 bases aligning to TRBD1. Germline V CDR1 and CDR2: MRHNA, SNTAGT. Trimming took 0 bases from V and 2 from J; bases not matched to a gene: 0. The CDR3 consists of 16 residues. CDR3 sequence reads: CASSDSTGAGANVLTF. The CDR3 DNA is TGTGCCAGCAGTGACTCGACAGGGGCTGGGGCCAACGTCCTGACTTTC.

A few counts support this clonotype. CDR3 in amino acids: CASSSDRGSYEQYF. Written as DNA, the CDR3 is TGTGCCAGCAGTTCGGACAGGGGCTCCTACGAGCAGTACTTC. The chain couples TRBV12-3 or TRBV12-4 to TRBJ2-7; TRBD1 matches 9 bases. This CDR3 region has 14 residues. Unmatched junction bases numbered 1, after V lost 4 bases and J lost 0 bases.

This clonotype was counted between two and nine times. The chain joins TRBV4-3 to TRBJ1-2; D gene uncertain. The V gene lost 0 bases and the J gene lost 2 bases, with 13 bases spanning the gap. This CDR3 is built from 16 residues. CDR1 is LGHNA and CDR2 is YSLEER in the germline V gene. Here the CDR3 reads CASSQDAPARNYGYTF. DNA for the CDR3: TGCGCCAGCAGCCAAGATGCCCCGGCGAGGAACTATGGCTACACCTTC.

This clonotype was counted at least ten times. The chain links TRBV6-5 to TRBJ2-2; 10 bases align to TRBD1. Losses at the gene ends were 4 bases for V and 6 bases for J; bases not matched to a gene: 2. Germline V gene data show CDR1 as MNHEY and CDR2 as SVGAGI. The CDR3 contains 14 residues. DNA of the CDR3: TGTGCCAGCAGTTTGGGACAGGGGCCCGGGGAGCTGTTTTTT. This codes for CASSLGQGPGELFF.

The table lists this clonotype with a few counts. This chain connects TRBV7-3 to TRBJ2-2; tentatively, D is TRBD1 (6 bases). The CDR3 is 14 amino acids. CDR1 and CDR2 from the germline V gene are SGHTA and FQGTGA. Trimming took off 4 bases at V and 2 bases at J, with 8 bases between the two ends. CDR3 residues: CASSSTGNTGELFF. The CDR3 DNA sequence: TGTGCCAGCAGCTCGACAGGAAACACCGGGGAGCTGTTTTTT. The full variable domain, rest sourced from reference TRBV7-3 and TRBJ2-2, is GAGVSQTPSNKVTEKGKYVELRCDPISGHTALYWYRQSLGQGPEFLIYFQGTGAADDSGLPNDRFFAVRPEGSVSTLKIQRTERGDSAVYLCASSSTGNTGELFFGEGSRLTVL.

The V call is TRBV19, the J call TRBJ2-7; 11 bases fit TRBD2. Germline V CDR1 and CDR2: LNHDA, SQIVND (reference sequence). This CDR3 comprises 15 residues. Trimming at V came to 3 bases and at J to 1 base, leaving 2 bases not matched to a gene. The CDR3 coding sequence is TGTGCCAGTAGTATGATAGCGGGAGGGTCCTACGAGCAGTACTTC. This translates into CASSMIAGGSYEQYF. The variable domain in full, completed from reference TRBV19 and TRBJ2-7, reads DGGITQSPKYLFRKEGQNVTLSCEQNLNHDAMYWYRQDPGQGLRLIYYSQIVNDFQKGDIAEGYSVSREKKESFPLTVTSAQKNPTAFYLCASSMIAGGSYEQYFGPGTRLTVT.

This clonotype appeared a few times. The rearrangement uses TRBV14 and TRBJ2-1; 8 nucleotides match TRBD1. The CDR3 is 17 amino acids. Germline trimming cut 3 bases from V and 8 bases from J; bases unmatched to any gene: 15. CDR1 SGHDN and CDR2 FVKESK come from the germline V gene. CDR3 sequence: CASSHIGQGQRGDEQFF. In DNA, the CDR3 is TGTGCCAGCAGCCACATTGGACAGGGTCAAAGAGGCGATGAGCAGTTCTTC.

The rearrangement joins TRBV2 to TRBJ2-1; TRBD2 aligns across 9 bases. After removal of 6 bases from V and 8 bases from J, the junction contained 8 bases not matched to a gene. The CDR3 totals 14 residues. Germline CDR1 is SNHLY and CDR2 is FYNNEI. In DNA form, the CDR3 reads TGTGCCAGCAGCGTGACTAGCGGAAGCGATGAGCAGTTCTTC. Translating gives CASSVTSGSDEQFF.

This clonotype was seen only a few times. CDR3 region: CASSLGTPSIEQYF. The DNA of the CDR3 is TGTGCCAGCAGCTTAGGGACCCCTAGCATCGAGCAGTACTTC. The V and J genes are TRBV7-9 and TRBJ2-7; D might be TRBD2 (5 bases). This CDR3 region has 14 residues. Trimming shortened V by 1 base and J by 6 bases, and 13 bases separated the two germline ends. From germline, CDR1 is SEHNR and CDR2 FQNEAQ (reference sequence).

The chain links TRBV24-1 to TRBJ2-1; TRBD2 is a possible D gene (5 bases). Per germline, CDR1 KGHDR and CDR2 SFDVKD. V gave up 10 bases and J gave up 7 bases, with 13 bases separating them. The CDR3 consists of 12 residues. The CDR3 nucleotides are TGTGCCACGAGTCTTACGGGGAATGAGCAGTTCTTC. It encodes CATSLTGNEQFF.

This clonotype was counted only a few times. The rearrangement joins TRBV7-8 to TRBJ1-1, with 9 positions matching TRBD1. The CDR3 totals 13 residues. The germline CDR1 and CDR2 sequences are SGHVS and FQNEAQ. The trim removed 2 bases at V and 7 bases at J, leaving 2 bases unmatched. The CDR3, as DNA: TGTGCCAGCAGCTTAACAGGGGGCAATGAAGCTTTCTTT. It codes for CASSLTGGNEAFF.

This clonotype was seen more than once but under ten times. V and J are TRBV24-1 and TRBJ2-5; 10 nucleotides line up with TRBD1. Germline CDR1 and CDR2: KGHDR and SFDVKD. The CDR3 has 17 amino acids. The V segment lost 4 bases and the J segment 7 bases; nucleotides outside the gene matches: 14. The DNA of the CDR3 is TGTGCCACCAGTGACGGGACAGGGGTTCCCCCAGGGGGGACCCAGTACTTC. Protein product: CATSDGTGVPPGGTQYF.

This clonotype was seen at least ten times. The CDR3 protein is CASSETQGYEQYF. The CDR3 DNA reads as TGTGCCAGCAGTGAGACTCAGGGCTACGAGCAGTACTTC. This chain links TRBV2 with TRBJ2-7, with TRBD1 as a possible D gene (5 bases). The CDR3 covers 13 residues. The germline V gene encodes CDR1 SNHLY and CDR2 FYNNEI. V lost 3 bases, J lost 3 bases, and 9 bases lay in between. Full variable domain (remainder filled in from reference TRBV2 and TRBJ2-7): EPEVTQTPSHQVTQMGQEVILRCVPISNHLYFYWYRQILGQKVEFLVSFYNNEISEKSEIFDDQFSVERPDGSNFTLKIRSTKLEDSAMYFCASSETQGYEQYFGPGTRLTVT.

The V and J genes are TRBV4-1 and TRBJ1-5, with 7 bases aligning to TRBD1. The CDR3 consists of 16 residues. J lost 3 bases, V lost 1 base, and 6 bases had no gene match. Germline CDR1 MGHRA, CDR2 YSYEKL. CDR3 protein: CASSQAGQGVNQPQHF. The CDR3 nucleotides read TGCGCCAGCAGCCAAGCGGGGCAGGGGGTCAATCAGCCCCAGCATTTT.

CDR3 sequence (DNA): TGTGCCACCAGTGATTTGCCAAGACAGAGGTCGAGGGATGAGCAGTTCTTC. Protein: CATSDLPRQRSRDEQFF. This chain connects TRBV24-1 to TRBJ2-1; D may match TRBD1 or TRBD2 (5 bases each). The CDR3 is 17 residues long. Germline CDR1 is KGHDR and CDR2 is SFDVKD. V lost 0 bases and J lost 8, with 19 bases in between.

This clonotype was detected only a few times. V and J are TRBV2 and TRBJ2-1, with TRBD2 identical over 13 bases. The J segment lost 5 bases and the V segment lost 7 bases, leaving 14 bases of the junction unmatched. CDR1 and CDR2 (germline): SNHLY, FYNNEI. The CDR3 contains 18 residues. The CDR3 nucleotides read TGTGCCAGCACCGCCTCGTCCTTCGGGACTAGCGGGGACAATGAGCAGTTCTTC. Its translation: CASTASSFGTSGDNEQFF. The full variable domain, its missing parts supplied by reference TRBV2 and TRBJ2-1, is EPEVTQTPSHQVTQMGQEVILRCVPISNHLYFYWYRQILGQKVEFLVSFYNNEISEKSEIFDDQFSVERPDGSNFTLKIRSTKLEDSAMYFCASTASSFGTSGDNEQFFGPGTRLTVL.

The chain employs TRBV5-4 and TRBJ2-1, with TRBD1 as a possible D gene (5 bases). Germline V CDR1 and CDR2: SGHNT, YYREEE (reference sequence). This CDR3 is built from 15 residues. With 4 bases removed from V and 8 bases from J, the gap between germline ends came to 19 bases. CDR3 bases: TGTGCCAGCAGCCCAGACCTACAGGTGGGCGATGAGCAGTTCTTC. Translation: CASSPDLQVGDEQFF.